Listed here are 29 T cell receptor beta chains from one sample, sequenced in a study of T-cell reconstitution after alpha-beta-depleted transplantation in children. This sample's TCRbeta library carried unique molecular identifier barcodes. One entry per CDR3 protein, called by TCRdb with MiXCR from the PCR reads. The profile shows some 830,000 distinct CDR3 sequences, about 15% of them singletons. Here the sequenced sample was PBMCs, mostly from graft donor cells, taken 360 days after TCRalphabeta/CD19-depleted stem cell transplant. These receptors were obtained from a male patient under 18 who had a stem cell transplant for acute lymphoblastic leukemia, so the T cells may come from the graft donor.

This clonotype was recorded at least ten times. The rearrangement joins TRBV3-1 to TRBJ2-1; D remains ambiguous. The CDR3 extends over 16 amino acids. Trimming removed 1 base from V and 0 bases from J, with 10 bases in between. CDR1 LGHDT and CDR2 YNNKEL come from the germline V gene (reference sequence). CDR3 region: CASSQVGVSSYNEQFF. CDR3 DNA: TGTGCCAGCAGCCAAGTTGGGGTCAGCTCCTACAATGAGCAGTTCTTC.

This clonotype has a handful of counts. The CDR3 here is CASRRSGGGNYGYTF. CDR3 coding DNA: TGTGCCAGCAGGCGGTCCGGGGGAGGAAACTATGGCTACACCTTC. The chain is built from TRBV27 and TRBJ1-2; weak D call: TRBD1 (5 bases). The length of the CDR3 is 15 residues. Between the trimmed V and J ends, which lost 6 bases and 2 bases, there was a span of 16 bases. Germline V gene lookup returns CDR1 MNHEY and CDR2 SMNVEV (reference sequence).

The chain links TRBV7-8 to TRBJ2-3, with a tentative D call TRBD2 (6 bases). The CDR3 is made up of 15 amino acids. Trimming pared 1 base from V and 2 bases from J, leaving 10 bases between. Looked up from germline, CDR1 is SGHVS and CDR2 is FQNEAQ. The CDR3 is CASSLDGGITDTQYF. DNA of the CDR3: TGTGCCAGCAGCTTAGATGGCGGGATCACAGATACGCAGTATTTT.

This chain joins TRBV20-1 and TRBJ2-7; D may correspond to TRBD1 or TRBD2 (6 bases each). Looked up from germline, CDR1 is DFQATT and CDR2 is SNEGSKA (reference sequence). The CDR3 has 16 residues. Trimming cost V 5 bases and J 3 bases, with 23 bases left between them. The CDR3 loop reads CSAEEGGPFLNYEQYF. The CDR3 DNA reads TGCAGTGCTGAGGAGGGGGGTCCATTCCTGAACTACGAGCAGTACTTC.

The CDR3 DNA sequence: TGTGCCAGCAGCTTAGCGAGCTACACTGAAGCTTTCTTT. This codes for CASSLASYTEAFF. The chain carries TRBV7-2 and TRBJ1-1; no clear D. V lost 0 bases to trimming and J lost 3 bases, with 5 bases between them. This CDR3 has 13 amino acids. Per the germline V gene, CDR1 is SGHTA and CDR2 is FQGNSA.

This clonotype was detected a few times. V is TRBV7-3 and J is TRBJ2-2, with TRBD2 matching 10 bases. Germline loops: CDR1 SGHTA, CDR2 FQGTGA. The CDR3 has 16 residues. V dropped 2 bases and J dropped 6; count of bases not matched to a gene: 6. As DNA, the CDR3 is TGTGCCAGCAGCTTAGGGCTAGCGGGAGTCTCCGGGGAGCTGTTTTTT. Its protein is CASSLGLAGVSGELFF.

This clonotype was counted a few times. The gene calls are TRBV12-3 or TRBV12-4 and TRBJ1-1; D call uncertain. Deletions cut 4 bases from V and 1 base from J, with 10 bases between. The CDR3 contains 14 residues. The CDR3 DNA reads TGTGCCAGCAGTTCGGCCGTAGGGAACACTGAAGCTTTCTTT. As protein: CASSSAVGNTEAFF.

The genes are TRBV7-2 and TRBJ1-2; D unclear. This CDR3 contains 17 residues. Germline CDR1 reads SGHTA; CDR2 reads FQGNSA. Trimming shortened V by 1 base and J by 4 bases, and 19 bases separated the two germline ends. For the CDR3, the DNA is TGTGCCAGCAGCTTAGGGGTCAGTGAGGGAAGAACCTATGGCTACACCTTC. This encodes CASSLGVSEGRTYGYTF.

This clonotype was counted only a few times. The chain employs TRBV3-1 and TRBJ1-2; D unclear. The CDR3 contains 18 residues. The V and J ends lost 1 base and 7 bases respectively, with 25 bases between them. Germline assignment: CDR1 LGHDT and CDR2 YNNKEL (reference sequence). The CDR3 nucleotides read TGTGCCAGCAGCCAAGTTGGAGGGATAGGCTTCGATTTAGGTGGCTACACCTTC. Translation: CASSQVGGIGFDLGGYTF.

V usage is TRBV6-2 or TRBV6-3 and J usage is TRBJ2-1; D unresolved. CDR3 length: 16 residues. Germline CDR1 MNHEY, CDR2 SVGEGT. The V end lost 0 bases, the J end lost 3 bases, and 12 bases lay between the germline ends. CDR3: CASSYSVLLGYNEQFF. In DNA, the CDR3 is TGTGCCAGCAGTTACTCGGTTCTCCTCGGCTACAATGAGCAGTTCTTC.

This clonotype was seen at least ten times. V gene TRBV20-1 combines with J gene TRBJ1-1; 7 nucleotides agree with TRBD1. Germline V gene sequence: CDR1 DFQATT, CDR2 SNEGSKA (reference sequence). Unmatched junction bases numbered 5, after V lost 7 bases and J lost 0 bases. CDR3 length: 13 amino acids. The CDR3 sequence is CSVETGMNTEAFF. The CDR3 nucleotides are TGCAGTGTTGAGACAGGGATGAACACTGAAGCTTTCTTT.

The chain employs TRBV4-1 and TRBJ2-7; either TRBD1 or TRBD2 may fit D (5 bases each). The CDR3 covers 15 residues. CDR1 is MGHRA, CDR2 YSYEKL, per germline. Trimming removed 0 bases at V and 3 bases at J, with 12 bases between. The CDR3 is CASSQDRGFYYEQYF. The DNA of the CDR3 is TGCGCCAGCAGCCAAGATCGGGGCTTCTACTACGAGCAGTACTTC.

The chain carries TRBV20-1 and TRBJ1-2; 7 nucleotides align to TRBD1. The CDR3 contains 14 residues. Germline V lookup: CDR1 DFQATT, CDR2 SNEGSKA (reference sequence). The V and J ends lost 0 bases and 7 bases, in that order; junction bases with no gene match: 8. CDR3 in amino acids: CSARDPRGRGGYTF. CDR3 coding DNA: TGCAGTGCTAGAGATCCTAGGGGGCGTGGTGGCTACACCTTC.

The chain couples TRBV5-4 to TRBJ2-5; 9 positions match TRBD2. Germline V CDR1 and CDR2: SGHNT, YYREEE (reference sequence). V was clipped by 0 bases and J by 3 bases; unmatched bases: 6. This CDR3 comprises 16 residues. The DNA for the CDR3 is TGTGCCAGCAGCTTGGCCAGGTCTAGCGGGAAAGAGACCCAGTACTTC. This sequence encodes CASSLARSSGKETQYF.

This clonotype has just a few counts. This chain joins TRBV5-1 and TRBJ1-2; 8 nucleotides line up with TRBD1. CDR3 length: 15 amino acids. After removal of 0 bases from V and 4 bases from J, the junction contained 5 bases not matched to a gene. CDR1 SGHRS and CDR2 YFSETQ come from the germline V gene. For the CDR3, the DNA is TGCGCCAGCAGCTTGGCCCCAGGGGGCAGCTATGGCTACACCTTC. Translating gives CASSLAPGGSYGYTF.

This clonotype has only a few counts. This chain joins TRBV20-1 and TRBJ2-7; D ambiguous. CDR1 is DFQATT, CDR2 SNEGSKA, per germline (reference sequence). The CDR3 has 11 amino acids. The ends were cut back, 3 bases at V and 5 bases at J, with 8 bases in the middle. The CDR3 DNA follows: TGCAGTGCTAGGGGTGCCGACGAGCAGTACTTC. Translated: CSARGADEQYF.

The CDR3 DNA reads as TGTGCCAGCAGCCCGCGGGAGGACACCTACGAGCAGTACTTC. Translated, it gives CASSPREDTYEQYF. This rearrangement joins TRBV7-9 to TRBJ2-7; 8 bases agree with TRBD2. Germline-derived CDR1 and CDR2 are SEHNR and FQNEAQ (reference sequence). Germline trimming cut 5 bases from V and 2 bases from J; bases unmatched to any gene: 5. The CDR3 extends over 14 amino acids.

V and J are TRBV19 and TRBJ2-7; possible D gene TRBD2, 5 bases. Germline-derived CDR1 and CDR2 are LNHDA and SQIVND (reference sequence). This CDR3 has 15 amino acids. Between the trimmed V and J ends, which lost 5 bases and 3 bases, there was a span of 17 bases. The CDR3 nucleotides read TGTGCCAGTAGTGCTTTGGCTAGCCTTCTCTACGAGCAGTACTTC. Protein product: CASSALASLLYEQYF.

V is TRBV20-1 and J is TRBJ2-2; D is uncertain. CDR3 length equals 13 residues. V was cut by 5 bases and J by 0 bases, with 7 bases left in between. CDR1 and CDR2 from the germline V gene are DFQATT and SNEGSKA (reference sequence). The CDR3 loop reads CSALSANTGELFF. CDR3 DNA: TGCAGTGCTTTGAGCGCGAACACCGGGGAGCTGTTTTTT.

This clonotype was counted only a few times. The chain recombines TRBV5-1 with TRBJ1-1; no firm D call. In germline, CDR1 is SGHRS, CDR2 YFSETQ. CDR3 length: 16 amino acids. Trimming took off 1 base at V and 0 bases at J, with 13 bases between the two ends. The CDR3 coding sequence is TGCGCCAGCAGCTTGTTTTTCGGCAGCTTGAACACTGAAGCTTTCTTT. Translation gives CASSLFFGSLNTEAFF.

In this sample, this clonotype turned up a few times. CDR3 amino acids: CSAQTKTGTYEQYF. CDR3 DNA: TGCAGTGCTCAAACTAAGACTGGAACCTACGAGCAGTACTTC. The chain employs TRBV20-1 and TRBJ2-7; D remains unclear. Germline V gene data show CDR1 as DFQATT and CDR2 as SNEGSKA (reference sequence). The CDR3 is made up of 14 amino acids. Trimming stripped 5 bases from V and 2 bases from J, with 16 bases between.

The chain carries TRBV13 and TRBJ2-1; no clear D gene. The germline V gene encodes CDR1 PRHDT and CDR2 FYEKMQ (reference sequence). This CDR3 region has 14 residues. Trimming removed 5 bases from V and 0 bases from J, with 8 bases in between. This chain's CDR3 is CASSPQNSYNEQFF. The CDR3 DNA sequence: TGTGCCAGCAGCCCTCAGAACTCCTACAATGAGCAGTTCTTC.

The chain is built from TRBV5-8 and TRBJ2-6; a weak D match, TRBD2 (7 bases). Germline CDR1 and CDR2: SGHTS and YDEGEE. The V end was cut by 3 bases, the J end by 4 bases, with 14 bases between. The CDR3 totals 16 residues. CDR3: CASSWGGPEGANVLTF. CDR3 nucleotide sequence: TGTGCCAGCAGCTGGGGGGGGCCAGAAGGGGCCAACGTCCTGACTTTC.

This sequence joins TRBV5-1 and TRBJ2-3; 10 bases line up with TRBD2. The V gene end was trimmed by 4 bases and the J gene end by 5 bases; junction bases not matched to a gene: 7. This CDR3 comprises 15 residues. CDR1 is SGHRS and CDR2 is YFSETQ in the germline V gene. In DNA, the CDR3 is TGCGCCAGCAGCGGAGCGGGAGGGTTTGGAGATACGCAGTATTTT. It codes for CASSGAGGFGDTQYF.

The table lists this clonotype with a few counts. The chain employs TRBV6-6 and TRBJ2-3, with 7 bases that match TRBD2. Losses at the gene ends were 2 bases for V and 2 bases for J; bases not matched to a gene: 10. This CDR3 is built from 17 residues. Germline lookup yields CDR1 MNHNY and CDR2 SVGAGI (reference sequence). The CDR3: CASSYVPGLADTDTQYF. The CDR3 DNA follows: TGTGCCAGCAGTTACGTCCCCGGGCTAGCGGACACAGATACGCAGTATTTT.

V usage is TRBV10-3 and J usage is TRBJ2-5; TRBD2 matches at 10 bases. The CDR3 consists of 16 residues. J was trimmed by 4 bases and V by 2 bases; bases with no gene match: 7. Germline CDR1 reads ENHRY; CDR2 reads SYGVKD. The CDR3 region has the DNA TGTGCCATCAGTGAGCCTAGCGGGAGTGAGGGAGAGACCCAGTACTTC. This gives the protein CAISEPSGSEGETQYF.

In this sample, this clonotype turned up a few times. The chain joins TRBV5-6 to TRBJ1-6; D not resolved. Germline loops: CDR1 SGHDT, CDR2 YYEEEE. There are 12 residues in the CDR3. With 3 bases removed from V and 9 bases from J, the gap between germline ends came to 7 bases. CDR3: CASSYNPSPLHF. The DNA of the CDR3 is TGTGCCAGCAGCTACAATCCTTCACCCCTCCACTTT.

The genes are TRBV6-2 or TRBV6-3 and TRBJ2-7; 7 bases map to TRBD2. Germline values: CDR1 MNHEY, CDR2 SVGEGT. CDR3 length: 17 amino acids. The junction had 8 bases not matched to a gene; V was cut back by 0 bases and J by 0 bases. The CDR3 sequence is CASSYSQGGAHSYEQYF. The CDR3 coding sequence is TGTGCCAGCAGTTACTCGCAGGGAGGGGCCCACTCCTACGAGCAGTACTTC.

This clonotype was counted between two and nine times. The chain recombines TRBV7-9 with TRBJ2-3; unclear D gene. The CDR3 is 14 residues long. Germline CDR1 SEHNR, CDR2 FQNEAQ (reference sequence). Trimming left V 5 bases short and J 5 bases short, with 14 bases between. CDR3 in amino acids: CASSADGLRDTQYF. In DNA, the CDR3 is TGTGCCAGCAGCGCCGATGGGTTAAGAGATACGCAGTATTTT. The entire variable domain, with the rest obtained from reference TRBV7-9 and TRBJ2-3, is as follows: DTGVSQNPRHKITKRGQNVTFRCDPISEHNRLYWYRQTLGQGPEFLTYFQNEAQLEKSRLLSDRFSAERPKGSFSTLEIQRTEQGDSAMYLCASSADGLRDTQYFGPGTRLTVL.